The rows below give T cell receptor beta chains drawn from one sample of a study of blood T cell repertoires in COVID-19. Generated by immunoSEQ multiplex PCR, the TCRdb table keeps only in-frame clones and is missing some. Among about 140,000 clones listed, about four fifths were seen once. Sequencing used PBMCs or T cells enriched from blood (not recorded which). The receptors were gathered from a middle-aged man with acute COVID-19. CDR3s include the opening cysteine and the closing phenylalanine or tryptophan. Clone size is shown for a subset of rows, as once, few, many or a class of expanded clone.

clone size	V gene	CDR3 protein
.	TRBV24-1	CATSDAGVSPTSSYNEQFF
.	TRBV12-3/TRBV12-4	CASSLGVEQYF
.	TRBV4-2	CASSQDYRTRGNTIYF
.	TRBV12-3/TRBV12-4	CASSTFRGGTQYF
many	TRBV7-9	CASSLTGYGYTF
.	TRBV27	CASSLRAGPSEAFF
few	TRBV29-1	CSVEESAYGGSREAFF
.	TRBV4-1	CASSHPQTPQTQYF
.	TRBV29-1	CSVADRFDQPQHF
.	TRBV7-2	CASSVTSGSSTDTQYF
few	TRBV18	CASSLELAEGNEQFF
.	TRBV7-9	CASSPTTDRAHSYEQYF
.	TRBV19	CASSIWQENSPLHF
.	TRBV7-2	CASSLVPTGQRVRNEQFF
.	TRBV27	CASRGQEAGRHEQYF
.	TRBV27	CASSLTDSTSYQPQHF
.	TRBV7-2	CASSLSDTQYF
once	TRBV7-9	CASSFPQAGDGYTF
many	TRBV4-1	CASSQDRRGRTEAFF
.	TRBV5-1	CASSLGNFDIYEQYF
.	TRBV2	CASGQVEYLHF
.	TRBV15	CATSRGQGAHQPQHF
.	TRBV6-1	CASSRGQFDYGYTF
.	TRBV5-4	CASSTRQNSPLHF
.	TRBV5-5	CASSTRLAGAARGETQYF
.	TRBV7-9	CASSLYRGGDTGELFF
few	TRBV3-1/TRBV3-2	CASSRDRDQPQHF
.	TRBV28	CASSFQGTKNIQYF
.	TRBV11-2	CASSSGVYGYTF
.	TRBV28	CASSPRQYDQPQHF
once	TRBV6-5	CASNEGVYSGNTIYF
.	TRBV13	CASTSIGREEAFF
.	TRBV6-5	CASSYGAVKVGYEQYF
few	TRBV27	CASGEGTSPDEQFF
many	TRBV4-3	CASSQDRGGPLHF
.	TRBV19	CASSISYGTGGTNTEAFF
.	TRBV2	CASKGGTANTEAFF
many	TRBV11-2	CASSLGTGNTGELFF
.	TRBV28	CASRTTGVSGYTF
.	TRBV2	CASSLTGVGTEAFF
.	TRBV2	CASRVGGIQETQYF
.	TRBV6-2/TRBV6-3	CASSYGAGAYEQYF
.	TRBV15	CATSYRDTDTDTQYF
.	TRBV19	CASKSLAGDNEQFF
.	TRBV18	CASSQTSGTYNEQFF
few	TRBV3-1/TRBV3-2	CASSSAGDTEAFF
few	TRBV5-8	CASSLQPSSGNTIYF
.	TRBV6-6	CASTPLGAPGYGYTF